The rows below give T cell receptor beta chains drawn from one sample of a study of T-cell memory formation after mild COVID-19. Each CDR3 protein is one row after TCRdb ran MiXCR on the 5' RACE reads. The data contain 300,000 to 400,000 distinct CDR3 sequences, around 30% of them singletons. The sample was PBMCs or a T cell subset sorted from them (not recorded which). The receptors were gathered from an adult woman who had mild COVID-19 (a few samples of this study predate the infection). Cell type and time point are not known. The CDR3 runs from the conserved cysteine through the conserved F or W. A D gene is named only where the DNA matches it firmly. Expanded clones are given a class, and other clones once, few, many or no size at all.

cdr3_nt cdr3_aa v_call clone_size d_call j_call
TGTGCCAGCAGCTTGGCCATGAGAGTGGCAGATACGCAGTATTTT CASSLAMRVADTQYF TRBV5-5 - - TRBJ2-3
TGCGCCAGCAGCCAAGAAGGTGCGGCGGGACTAGCGACCGGGGAGCTGTTTTTT CASSQEGAAGLATGELFF TRBV4-1 - TRBD2 TRBJ2-2
TGCGCCAGCAGTTATTGGGGGTCTGAAGCTTTCTTT CASSYWGSEAFF TRBV5-1 - - TRBJ1-1
TGTGCCAGCAGCTTAGAGGCAGGGAACTATGGCTACACCTTC CASSLEAGNYGYTF TRBV7-2 - - TRBJ1-2
TGTGCCACGGACAGGTCGGCAAGTATCCAGCCCCAGCATTTT CATDRSASIQPQHF TRBV19 - TRBD1 TRBJ1-5
TGTGCCAGCAGCTTAGCCGACAGAGCTAGCACAGATACGCAGTATTTT CASSLADRASTDTQYF TRBV7-9 few - TRBJ2-3
TGTGCCAGCAGCCAACCGCCCCGGAGAGAGACCCAGTACTTC CASSQPPRRETQYF TRBV3-1 - - TRBJ2-5
TGTGCCAGCAGCCGCAGGAAACCGGGACAGGGGGCGGATGAGCAGTTCTTC CASSRRKPGQGADEQFF TRBV4-2 few TRBD1 TRBJ2-1
TGCGCCAGCAGTACCCCAGATACGCAGTATTTT CASSTPDTQYF TRBV10-2 - - TRBJ2-3
TGCGCCAGCAGCTTACAGGGGCAAGGCACTGAAGCTTTCTTT CASSLQGQGTEAFF TRBV5-1 - TRBD1 TRBJ1-1
TGTGCCAGCAGTAAGGGGGCAAGGTCAGGCGGGGAGCTGTTTTTT CASSKGARSGGELFF TRBV25-1 - TRBD1 TRBJ2-2
TGTGCCAGCAGCCCCGGGACAGGGAAGACCCAGTACTTC CASSPGTGKTQYF TRBV12-3/TRBV12-4 few TRBD1 TRBJ2-5
TGTGCCAGCAGCTTAGTAAGCCGGAGGAACACTGAAGCTTTCTTT CASSLVSRRNTEAFF TRBV7-2 - - TRBJ1-1
TGTGCCTGGAGTTACGCGGGGTATTGGGACTATGGCTACACCTTC CAWSYAGYWDYGYTF TRBV30 - - TRBJ1-2
TGCGCCAGCAGCCAAGACACGAGACCCACAGGGGTCGATGATGAAAAACTGTTTTTT CASSQDTRPTGVDDEKLFF TRBV4-1 - TRBD1 TRBJ1-4
TGTGCCAGCAGCCCGGGGACTAGCGGACACGGGGAGCTGTTTTTT CASSPGTSGHGELFF TRBV7-3 - TRBD2 TRBJ2-2
TGTGCCAGCAGTGAAGCTTCCGGGAGGCTTCGTAATGAGCAGTTCTTC CASSEASGRLRNEQFF TRBV6-1 - TRBD2 TRBJ2-1
TGTGCCAGCAGCAACGGTCTGTTCAATGAGCAGTTCTTC CASSNGLFNEQFF TRBV5-5 few - TRBJ2-1
TGCAGCGGGACAGGGGCTTTGAACACTGAAGCTTTCTTT CSGTGALNTEAFF TRBV29-1 - TRBD1 TRBJ1-1
TGTGCCAGCAGCTTAGATTATATGGCAGGGACGAACACCGGGGAGCTGTTTTTT CASSLDYMAGTNTGELFF TRBV11-3 - - TRBJ2-2
TGTGCCAGCAGCCGAGGGGCTAGCGGGATCCAAGAGACCCAGTACTTC CASSRGASGIQETQYF TRBV7-2 few TRBD2 TRBJ2-5
TGTGCCAGCAGCAACCGGGACAGCGGTAATGAAAAACTGTTTTTT CASSNRDSGNEKLFF TRBV21-1 - - TRBJ1-4
TGCGCCAGCAGGTCCAACCGACAGGCCACGGAGTTCTTC CASRSNRQATEFF TRBV5-1 many - TRBJ2-1
TGCGCCAGCAGCCAAGAATGGCTACAGGAGAACACTGAAGCTTTCTTT CASSQEWLQENTEAFF TRBV4-1 - - TRBJ1-1
TGTGCCAGCAGTCCATCCGGGACAGGGGGCAAGCCCCAGCATTTT CASSPSGTGGKPQHF TRBV6-5 - TRBD1 TRBJ1-5
TGTGCCAGCAGCTTGCAAGAAGGGTTGGGGGAGCAGTACTTC CASSLQEGLGEQYF TRBV7-9 many - TRBJ2-7
TGTGCCACCTCCCCAGCGACCGTTTGTACAGATACGCAGTATTTT CATSPATVCTDTQYF TRBV3-1 - - TRBJ2-3
TGTGCCAGCAGTGGACTGGGCGAGGGCAGCAATGAGCAGTTCTTC CASSGLGEGSNEQFF TRBV12-3/TRBV12-4 - - TRBJ2-1
TGCAGCGTTGAAGATCCCCCGAACTATGGCTACACCTTC CSVEDPPNYGYTF TRBV29-1 - - TRBJ1-2
TGCAGCGTGGGACTAGCGGGATATGAGCAGTTCTTC CSVGLAGYEQFF TRBV29-1 few TRBD2 TRBJ2-1
TGTGCCAGCCGGAGCCAGGACAGGAACACCGGGGAGCTGTTTTTT CASRSQDRNTGELFF TRBV19 many - TRBJ2-2
TGTGCCAGCAGTGGCCCGGGCTCCTTGGGCACTGAAGCTTTCTTT CASSGPGSLGTEAFF TRBV12-3/TRBV12-4 - - TRBJ1-1
TGTGCCAGCAGTCTAGGAATAGCGGTAACCTACGAGCAGTACTTC CASSLGIAVTYEQYF TRBV6-2/TRBV6-3 - - TRBJ2-7
TGCAGTGCTCAATCCCCGGGACGGCAGTTCTTC CSAQSPGRQFF TRBV20-1 many - TRBJ2-1
TGTGCCACCACACCGACCAGGGGCCGCACAGATACGCAGTATTTT CATTPTRGRTDTQYF TRBV7-6 many - TRBJ2-3
TGTGCCAGCAGCTATAGCGGGAGGGTAACCACAGATACGCAGTATTTT CASSYSGRVTTDTQYF TRBV11-2 few TRBD2 TRBJ2-3
TGTGCCAGCAGCTTAGTATGGGAGGGTGGGGAGACCCAGTACTTC CASSLVWEGGETQYF TRBV11-2 few TRBD2 TRBJ2-5
TGTGCCAGCAGCCAGGCGCCGGGACTGGACAGGACAGATACGCAGTATTTT CASSQAPGLDRTDTQYF TRBV3-1 few - TRBJ2-3
TGTGCCAGCAGCCAAGATCCCAGCGGGAGAGGTGCCGGGGAGCTGTTTTTT CASSQDPSGRGAGELFF TRBV4-2 few TRBD2 TRBJ2-2
TGTGCCAGCAGTTACTCGTGGGACAGGGCTTCACCCCTCCACTTT CASSYSWDRASPLHF TRBV6-6 - TRBD1 TRBJ1-6
TGTGCCAGCAAAGGGGAAGGGAACACTGAAGCTTTCTTT CASKGEGNTEAFF TRBV6-4 - - TRBJ1-1
TGTGCCAGCAGTGGACTAGCGGGGGCCCTCACCGGGGAGCTGTTTTTT CASSGLAGALTGELFF TRBV6-1 - TRBD2 TRBJ2-2
TGTGCCTGGAGTAAAGGGGGCTCCTACAATGAGCAGTTCTTC CAWSKGGSYNEQFF TRBV30 - - TRBJ2-1
TGTGCCACCAGTGCTTCTAATATCAATGAGCAGTTCTTC CATSASNINEQFF TRBV24-1 - - TRBJ2-1
TGTGCCAGCAGTTTTCGGATCTCCTACGAGCAGTACTTC CASSFRISYEQYF TRBV27 many - TRBJ2-7
TGTGCCAGCAGCGTAGCCCCTCAGGGTACAGATACGCAGTATTTT CASSVAPQGTDTQYF TRBV9 - - TRBJ2-3
TGTGCCAGCGTCTGGGACAGGGTAACCGGGGAGCTGTTTTTT CASVWDRVTGELFF TRBV6-2/TRBV6-3 - TRBD1 TRBJ2-2
TGTGCCAGCAGCACCGGGACGGAGAACACCGGGGAGCTGTTTTTT CASSTGTENTGELFF TRBV3-1 many - TRBJ2-2
TGTGCCAGCAGTTTACAGACCGACACTGAAGCTTTCTTT CASSLQTDTEAFF TRBV12-3/TRBV12-4 few - TRBJ1-1
TGTGCCAGCAGCTTAATCCCAGGGGGCTCCTACAATGAGCAGTTCTTC CASSLIPGGSYNEQFF TRBV7-8 - TRBD1 TRBJ2-1
TGCGCCAGCAGCCAAGACGTAGGGAACACTGAAGCTTTCTTT CASSQDVGNTEAFF TRBV4-1 - - TRBJ1-1
TGTGCCAGCAGCCCCAAGGTTCAGGGGCTCAATGAGCAGTTCTTC CASSPKVQGLNEQFF TRBV7-8 few - TRBJ2-1
TGCGCCAGCAGCTTGGCGCCCTCAGATACGCAGTATTTT CASSLAPSDTQYF TRBV5-1 few - TRBJ2-3
TGCAGCGTTGCATGGGAGACCCAGTACTTC CSVAWETQYF TRBV29-1 - - TRBJ2-5
TGTGCCACCGCGGTGGGAAACTCTCAAGAGACCCAGTACTTC CATAVGNSQETQYF TRBV24-1 - - TRBJ2-5